This passage covers 27 T cell receptor beta chains from one sample sequenced in a study of CD8+CD57+ T cells in acquired aplastic anemia. The authors sequenced patients whose flow cytometry had shown CD8+CD57+ cell expansion. Researchers used genomic DNA as the template to profile TCR beta VDJ and CDR3. MiXCR was run by TCRdb on the reads, yielding one entry per CDR3 protein. The data contain about 200,000 distinct CDR3 sequences, 65% of them singletons. The specimen sequenced was sorted CD4+, CD8+, or CD8+CD57+ T cells (not recorded which) from PBMCs. These receptors were taken from a human donor with aplastic anemia.

The CDR3 spells CAISESGTGAYGYTF. The CDR3 coding sequence is TGTGCCATCAGTGAGTCCGGGACAGGGGCCTATGGCTACACCTTC. The chain uses TRBV10-3 and TRBJ1-2; 10 positions agree with TRBD1. The CDR3 consists of 15 residues. Germline values: CDR1 ENHRY, CDR2 SYGVKD. Trimming removed 0 bases from V and 4 bases from J; junction bases left unmatched: 2.

The count of this clonotype is one. This chain joins TRBV20-1 and TRBJ2-3, with D perhaps being TRBD1 or TRBD2 (7 bases each). CDR3 length equals 13 residues. Germline V lookup: CDR1 DFQATT, CDR2 SNEGSKA (reference sequence). CDR3 amino acids: CSEGRGPADTQYF. CDR3 DNA: TGCAGCGAAGGGAGGGGGCCCGCAGATACGCAGTATTTT.

This sequence joins TRBV29-1 and TRBJ1-1; D remains ambiguous. The CDR3 covers 13 residues. V lost 1 base and J lost 0, with 6 bases in between. The germline CDR1 and CDR2 sequences are SQVTM and ANQGSEA. The CDR3 DNA reads TGCAGCGTTGAAGGCAGAATGAACACTGAAGCTTTCTTT. Translated: CSVEGRMNTEAFF.

V is TRBV15 and J is TRBJ1-1; D gene unclear. The CDR3 loop spans 16 amino acids. Per the germline V gene, CDR1 is LNHNV and CDR2 is YYDKDF (reference sequence). V was shortened by 1 base and J by 0 bases, with 12 bases between the two germline ends. The CDR3 sequence: CATSRAKWTMNTEAFF. The CDR3 DNA is TGTGCCACCAGCAGAGCGAAGTGGACCATGAACACTGAAGCTTTCTTT.

As regards this clonotype: The CDR3 end shows no conserved phenylalanine or tryptophan, and so a read error is likely. The chain uses TRBV12-3 or TRBV12-4 and TRBJ2-7, with 9 bases matching TRBD1. Losses at the gene ends were 6 bases for V and 0 bases for J; bases not matched to a gene: 6. This CDR3 is 15 amino acids long. The CDR3 DNA is TGTGCCAGCAGATGGGGGACAGGGATCTCCTACGAGCAGTACCTC. Amino acids: CASRWGTGISYEQYL.

Here the CDR3 DNA reads TGTGCCAGCAGCTTGGAGCGATGGGGGGGGACAGGGGCTTTCTTT. It encodes CASSLERWGGTGAFF. The chain couples TRBV5-6 to TRBJ1-1; 9 bases fit TRBD1. V lost 0 bases and J lost 11; bases outside the gene matches: 11. This CDR3 is 15 amino acids long. Looked up from germline, CDR1 is SGHDT and CDR2 is YYEEEE.

The V and J genes are TRBV2 and TRBJ2-7; maybe TRBD1 (6 bases). CDR1 is SNHLY and CDR2 is FYNNEI in the germline V gene. The V and J ends lost 7 bases and 6 bases respectively, with 13 bases between them. There are 12 residues in the CDR3. The CDR3 is CASTLTGSEQYF. In DNA, the CDR3 is TGTGCCAGCACCTTAACAGGGTCCGAGCAGTACTTC.

The chain employs TRBV15 and TRBJ2-5; a possible D gene is TRBD2 (7 bases). V lost 5 bases and J 5 bases, leaving 24 bases between the germline ends. There are 17 residues in the CDR3. Germline V lookup: CDR1 LNHNV, CDR2 YYDKDF (reference sequence). This CDR3 is CATSDEGGGLAAETQYF. The CDR3, as DNA: TGTGCCACCAGCGATGAAGGGGGGGGGCTGGCTGCCGAGACCCAGTACTTC. The whole variable domain, filled in from reference TRBV15 and TRBJ2-5, reads DAMVIQNPRYQVTQFGKPVTLSCSQTLNHNVMYWYQQKSSQAPKLLFHYYDKDFNNEADTPDNFQSRRPNTSFCFLDIRSPGLGDTAMYLCATSDEGGGLAAETQYFGPGTRLLVL.

As to this clonotype: The junction and the germline gene differ at one end; a read error may be behind it. V gene TRBV19 combines with J gene TRBJ1-1, with TRBD1 identical over 12 bases. The CDR3 spans 15 residues. Looked up from germline, CDR1 is LNHDA and CDR2 is SQIVND (reference sequence). The CDR3 nucleotides read TGTGCCGGTAGTATCTGGGACAGGGGGCCAACTGAAGCTTACTTT. It translates to CAGSIWDRGPTEAYF.

This clonotype was observed a single time. The V and J genes are TRBV5-4 and TRBJ2-7, with D possibly matching TRBD2 (5 bases). V shed 5 bases and J shed 2 bases, with 14 bases lying between them. This CDR3 region has 14 residues. From germline, CDR1 is SGHNT and CDR2 YYREEE (reference sequence). The DNA of the CDR3 is TGTGCCAGCAGTACCCGAGCGGTTCCCTACGAGCAGTACTTC. The encoded protein is CASSTRAVPYEQYF.

This sequence joins TRBV12-3 or TRBV12-4 and TRBJ2-3; D uncertain. Trimming left V 8 bases short and J 8 bases short, with 14 bases between. The CDR3 length is 12 residues. CDR3 loop: CASASRTATQYF. Written as DNA, the CDR3 is TGTGCCAGCGCCAGCCGGACGGCTACGCAGTATTTT.

This clonotype was counted between two and nine times. The V and J genes are TRBV29-1 and TRBJ1-2; tentatively, D is TRBD1 (5 bases). V dropped 6 bases and J dropped 3 bases, with 14 bases sitting between them. Germline-derived CDR1 and CDR2 are SQVTM and ANQGSEA. The CDR3 has 13 amino acids. Written as DNA, the CDR3 is TGCAGCGTGCAAGGTGGGGGTGACTATGGCTACACCTTC. Translation: CSVQGGGDYGYTF.

As to this clonotype: A read error may account for a junction end that differs from germline. The chain uses TRBV7-7 and TRBJ2-5; D possibly corresponds to TRBD2 (5 bases). Germline V gives CDR1 SSHAT, CDR2 FNYEAQ (reference sequence). CDR3 length: 13 amino acids. Here the CDR3 DNA reads TGTGCTAGCAGCTTTTGGCGAGGGGAGACCCAGTACTTC. It specifies CASSFWRGETQYF.

In its sample, this clonotype was seen many times. The rearrangement links TRBV2 to TRBJ2-7, with a tentative D call TRBD2 (5 bases). Per the germline V gene, CDR1 is SNHLY and CDR2 is FYNNEI. Trimming pared 8 bases from V and 3 bases from J, leaving 8 bases between. The length of the CDR3 is 11 residues. CDR3 residues: CASDGGYEQYF. The CDR3 DNA reads TGTGCCAGCGATGGAGGCTACGAGCAGTACTTC.

V gene TRBV7-3 combines with J gene TRBJ2-5, with D uncertain. This CDR3 region has 13 residues. Trimming left V 5 bases short and J 4 bases short, with 11 bases between. Germline values: CDR1 SGHTA, CDR2 FQGTGA. The CDR3 DNA is TGTGCCAGCAGCGTAGACCCTGCAGAGACCCAGTACTTC. The encoded protein is CASSVDPAETQYF.

A few counts support this clonotype. The chain employs TRBV2 and TRBJ2-2, with 12 bases lining up with TRBD1. Germline V gene lookup returns CDR1 SNHLY and CDR2 FYNNEI. The CDR3 runs 15 residues. V lost 4 bases, J lost 7 bases, and 4 bases stayed unmatched. The CDR3 sequence: CASSVRDRGRGELFF. The CDR3 coding sequence is TGTGCCAGCAGTGTAAGGGACAGGGGGCGCGGGGAGCTGTTTTTT.

V gene TRBV15 combines with J gene TRBJ2-2; 11 nucleotides line up with TRBD1. V trimming: 2 bases; J trimming: 6 bases; junction bases outside the gene matches: 11. The CDR3 contains 18 residues. The germline V gene encodes CDR1 LNHNV and CDR2 YYDKDF (reference sequence). CDR3 nucleotides: TGTGCCACCAGCAGACCATTTCCGGGACAGGGGGAGGCCGGGGAGCTGTTTTTT. This sequence encodes CATSRPFPGQGEAGELFF.

The chain couples TRBV7-3 to TRBJ2-3; the match to TRBD1 covers 7 bases. CDR3 length: 16 residues. The junction had 10 bases not matched to a gene; V was cut back by 5 bases and J by 2 bases. The germline gives CDR1 SGHTA, CDR2 FQGTGA. CDR3 sequence (DNA): TGTGCCAGCAGCCGGGACAGTTTAGGGGTCACAGATACGCAGTATTTT. It encodes CASSRDSLGVTDTQYF. The full variable domain, in which reference TRBV7-3 and TRBJ2-3 provide the parts outside the CDR3, is GAGVSQTPSNKVTEKGKYVELRCDPISGHTALYWYRQSLGQGPEFLIYFQGTGAADDSGLPNDRFFAVRPEGSVSTLKIQRTERGDSAVYLCASSRDSLGVTDTQYFGPGTRLTVL.

The sample holds many counts of this clonotype. The chain uses TRBV12-3 or TRBV12-4 and TRBJ2-2; 8 nucleotides line up with TRBD1. V shed 3 bases and J 2 bases; nucleotides not matched to a gene: 2. This CDR3 spans 15 amino acids. In DNA form, the CDR3 reads TGTGCCAGCAGTTTCGGACAGGGCAACACCGGGGAGCTGTTTTTT. Translated, it gives CASSFGQGNTGELFF.

The rearrangement uses TRBV9 and TRBJ1-1; D might be TRBD1 (5 bases). CDR3 length: 13 residues. The ends were cut back, 3 bases at V and 1 base at J, with 7 bases in the middle. Germline-derived CDR1 and CDR2 are SGDLS and YYNGEE. The DNA of the CDR3 is TGTGCCAGCAGCGCAGACAGGAACACTGAAGCTTTCTTT. Translated, it gives CASSADRNTEAFF.

This clonotype was seen a few times. The chain links TRBV24-1 to TRBJ2-1, with D unclear. Germline CDR1 KGHDR, CDR2 SFDVKD. The CDR3 contains 12 residues. Trimming pared 10 bases from V and 9 bases from J, leaving 15 bases between. Here the CDR3 DNA reads TGTGCCACTCGTGATTCGGAGAGTGAGCAGTTCTTC. Protein: CATRDSESEQFF.

This rearrangement joins TRBV4-1 to TRBJ2-7, with TRBD1 matching over 7 bases. The germline CDR1 and CDR2 sequences are MGHRA and YSYEKL. J was trimmed by 2 bases and V by 0 bases; bases with no gene match: 4. This CDR3 is 15 amino acids long. The CDR3, as DNA: TGCGCCAGCAGCCAAGAACAGGGGATCACCTACGAGCAGTACTTC. Encoded protein: CASSQEQGITYEQYF.

This clonotype was seen many times. The chain is built from TRBV7-6 and TRBJ1-1; D might be TRBD1 (5 bases). The CDR3 is 14 amino acids. Germline V CDR1 and CDR2: SGHVS, FNYEAQ. The germline V and J ends were trimmed by 0 bases and 4 bases, with 9 bases remaining between them. The CDR3 spells CASSLADGGTEAFF. CDR3 DNA sequence: TGTGCCAGCAGCTTAGCGGATGGGGGCACTGAAGCTTTCTTT. Together with reference TRBV7-6 and TRBJ1-1, the CDR3 gives the full variable domain: GAGVSQSPRYKVTKRGQDVALRCDPISGHVSLYWYRQALGQGPEFLTYFNYEAQQDKSGLPNDRFSAERPEGSISTLTIQRTEQRDSAMYRCASSLADGGTEAFFGQGTRLTVV.

This clonotype was recorded only once. The chain joins TRBV20-1 to TRBJ2-7; tentative D call: TRBD1 (6 bases). Germline values: CDR1 DFQATT, CDR2 SNEGSKA (reference sequence). The CDR3 sequence is 14 residues long. V lost 6 bases, J lost 3 bases, and 18 bases lay in between. The CDR3 here is CSATLGTRNYEQYF. CDR3 DNA: TGCAGTGCAACTCTCGGGACACGGAACTACGAGCAGTACTTC.

With regard to this clonotype: This is likely a read error, given that the CDR3 carries no conserved phenylalanine or tryptophan at its end. The chain couples TRBV12-3 or TRBV12-4 to TRBJ2-2, with TRBD1 matching 9 bases. The CDR3 sequence is 20 residues long. V dropped 3 bases and J dropped 5; count of bases not matched to a gene: 19. The chain's CDR3 is CASSFLALGTDRGETGELFL. The CDR3, as DNA: TGTGCCAGCAGTTTCTTGGCTCTCGGAACGGACAGGGGAGAAACCGGGGAGCTGTTTTTA.

About this clonotype itself: Germline and junction disagree at one end, which may indicate a read error. This chain joins TRBV10-3 and TRBJ2-7, with D uncertain. CDR3 length: 15 residues. Germline V lookup: CDR1 ENHRY, CDR2 SYGVKD. As DNA, the CDR3 is TGTGCCAGCAGTTACTCCGTGTACATGCCCTACGAGCAGTACTTC. The encoded protein is CASSYSVYMPYEQYF.

J is TRBJ2-7 and V is TRBV7-2; D may be TRBD1 (6 bases). The V end lost 1 base, the J end lost 2 bases, and 12 bases lay between the germline ends. CDR1 is SGHTA and CDR2 is FQGNSA in the germline V gene. The CDR3 has 15 amino acids. The CDR3 DNA reads TGTGCCAGCAGCTTAGGACAGGTTTTGGCCTACGAGCAGTACTTC. The encoded protein is CASSLGQVLAYEQYF.